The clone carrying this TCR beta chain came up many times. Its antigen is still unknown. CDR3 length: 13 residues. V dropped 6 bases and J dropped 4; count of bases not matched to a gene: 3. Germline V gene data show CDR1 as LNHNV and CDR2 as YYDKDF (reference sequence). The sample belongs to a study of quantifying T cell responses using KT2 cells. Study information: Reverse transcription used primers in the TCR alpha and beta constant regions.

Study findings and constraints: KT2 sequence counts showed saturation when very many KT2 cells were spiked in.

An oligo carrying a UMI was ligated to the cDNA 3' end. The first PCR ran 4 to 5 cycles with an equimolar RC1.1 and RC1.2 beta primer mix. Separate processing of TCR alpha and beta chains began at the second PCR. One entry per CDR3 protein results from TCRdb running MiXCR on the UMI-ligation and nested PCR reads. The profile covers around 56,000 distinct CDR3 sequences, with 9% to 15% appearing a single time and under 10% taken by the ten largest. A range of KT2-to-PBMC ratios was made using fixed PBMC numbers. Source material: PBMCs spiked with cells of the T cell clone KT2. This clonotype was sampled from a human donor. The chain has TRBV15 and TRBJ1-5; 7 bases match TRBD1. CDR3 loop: CATRGDSNQPQHF. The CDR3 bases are TGTGCCACCAGGGGGGACAGTAATCAGCCCCAGCATTTT.